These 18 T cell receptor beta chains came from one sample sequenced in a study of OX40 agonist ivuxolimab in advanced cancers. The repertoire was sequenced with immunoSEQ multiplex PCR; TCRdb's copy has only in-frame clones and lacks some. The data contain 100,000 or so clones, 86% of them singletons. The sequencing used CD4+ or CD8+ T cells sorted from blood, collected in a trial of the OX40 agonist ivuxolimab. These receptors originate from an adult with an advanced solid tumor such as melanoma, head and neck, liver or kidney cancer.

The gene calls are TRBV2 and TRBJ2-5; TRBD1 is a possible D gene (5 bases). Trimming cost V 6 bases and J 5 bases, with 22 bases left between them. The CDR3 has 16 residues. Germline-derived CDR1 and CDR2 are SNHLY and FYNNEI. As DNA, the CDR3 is TGTGCCAGCAGGGCAGGGCGGACCTCGCCGACGGAGACCCAGTACTTC. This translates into CASRAGRTSPTETQYF.

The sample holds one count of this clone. The DNA for the CDR3 is TGTGCCAGCAGATCGAGTGGGGGCGCAGATACGCAGTATTTT. Translated: CASRSSGGADTQYF. This chain uses TRBV7-9 with TRBJ2-3; tentatively, D is TRBD1 (6 bases). The CDR3 loop spans 14 amino acids. The V end lost 6 bases, the J end lost 4 bases, and 14 bases lay between the germline ends. In germline, CDR1 is SEHNR, CDR2 FQNEAQ (reference sequence).

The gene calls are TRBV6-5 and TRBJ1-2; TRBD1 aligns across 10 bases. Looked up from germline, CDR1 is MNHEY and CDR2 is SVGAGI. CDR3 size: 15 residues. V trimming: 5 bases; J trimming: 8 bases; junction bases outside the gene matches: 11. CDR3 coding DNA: TGTGCCAGCAGTCGGAGACAGGGGGCTCCGGGAGGCTACACCTTC. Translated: CASSRRQGAPGGYTF.

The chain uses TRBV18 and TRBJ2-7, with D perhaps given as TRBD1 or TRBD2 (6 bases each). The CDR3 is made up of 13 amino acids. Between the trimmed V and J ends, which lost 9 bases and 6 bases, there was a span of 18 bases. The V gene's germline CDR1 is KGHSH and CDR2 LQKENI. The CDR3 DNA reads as TGTGCCAGTTTGCCGGGGGCAGAGCGCGAGCAGTACTTC. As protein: CASLPGAEREQYF.

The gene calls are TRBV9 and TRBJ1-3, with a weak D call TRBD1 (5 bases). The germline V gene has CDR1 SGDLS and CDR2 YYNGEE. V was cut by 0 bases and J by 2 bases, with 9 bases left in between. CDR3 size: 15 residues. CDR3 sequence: CASSVDGGAGNTIYF. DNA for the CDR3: TGTGCCAGCAGCGTAGATGGGGGGGCTGGAAACACCATATATTTT.

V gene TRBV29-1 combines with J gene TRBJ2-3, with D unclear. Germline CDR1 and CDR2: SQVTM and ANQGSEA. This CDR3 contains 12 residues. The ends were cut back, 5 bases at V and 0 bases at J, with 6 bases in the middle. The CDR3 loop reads CSVSVSTDTQYF. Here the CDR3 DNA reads TGCAGCGTTTCCGTAAGCACAGATACGCAGTATTTT.

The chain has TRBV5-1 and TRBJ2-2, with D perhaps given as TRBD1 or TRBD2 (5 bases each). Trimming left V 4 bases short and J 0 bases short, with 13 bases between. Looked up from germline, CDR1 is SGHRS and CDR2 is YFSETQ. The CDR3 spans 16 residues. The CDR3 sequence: CASSRRGRSNTGELFF. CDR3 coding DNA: TGCGCCAGCAGCCGTCGGGGCAGGTCGAACACCGGGGAGCTGTTTTTT. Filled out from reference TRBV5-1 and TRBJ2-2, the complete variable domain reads KAGVTQTPRYLIKTRGQQVTLSCSPISGHRSVSWYQQTPGQGLQFLFEYFSETQRNKGNFPGRFSGRQFSNSRSEMNVSTLELGDSALYLCASSRRGRSNTGELFFGEGSRLTVL.

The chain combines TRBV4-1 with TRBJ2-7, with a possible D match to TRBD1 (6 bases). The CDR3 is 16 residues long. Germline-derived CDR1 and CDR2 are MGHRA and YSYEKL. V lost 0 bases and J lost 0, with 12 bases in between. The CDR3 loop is CASSQDTGTNSYEQYF. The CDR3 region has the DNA TGCGCCAGCAGCCAAGATACAGGGACAAACTCCTACGAGCAGTACTTC.

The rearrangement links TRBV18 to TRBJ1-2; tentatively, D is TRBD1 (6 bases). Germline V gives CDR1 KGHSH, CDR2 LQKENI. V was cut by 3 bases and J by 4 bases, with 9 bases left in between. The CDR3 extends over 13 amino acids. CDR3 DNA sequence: TGTGCCAGCTCACCCGGGGGCCGCTATGGCTACACCTTC. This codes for CASSPGGRYGYTF.

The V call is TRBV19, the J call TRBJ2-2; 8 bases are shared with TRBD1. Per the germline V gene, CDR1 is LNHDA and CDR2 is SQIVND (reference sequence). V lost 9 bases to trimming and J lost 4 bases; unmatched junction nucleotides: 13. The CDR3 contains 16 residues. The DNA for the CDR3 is TGTGCCAGCACTGAAACAGGGGGTCAGAGCACCGGGGAGCTGTTTTTT. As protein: CASTETGGQSTGELFF. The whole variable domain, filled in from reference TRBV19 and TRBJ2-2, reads DGGITQSPKYLFRKEGQNVTLSCEQNLNHDAMYWYRQDPGQGLRLIYYSQIVNDFQKGDIAEGYSVSREKKESFPLTVTSAQKNPTAFYLCASTETGGQSTGELFFGEGSRLTVL.

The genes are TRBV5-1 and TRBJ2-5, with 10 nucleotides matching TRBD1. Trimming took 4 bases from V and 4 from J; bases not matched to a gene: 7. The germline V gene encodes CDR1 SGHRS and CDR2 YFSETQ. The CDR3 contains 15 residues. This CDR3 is CASSQGQGFGETQYF. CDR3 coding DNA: TGCGCCAGCAGCCAGGGACAGGGGTTTGGAGAGACCCAGTACTTC.

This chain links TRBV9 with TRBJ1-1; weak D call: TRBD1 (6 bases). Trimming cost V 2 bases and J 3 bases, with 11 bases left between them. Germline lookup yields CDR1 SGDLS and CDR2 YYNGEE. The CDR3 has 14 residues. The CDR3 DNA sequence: TGTGCCAGCAGCGTTGGGGGCGAAGACACTGAAGCTTTCTTT. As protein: CASSVGGEDTEAFF.

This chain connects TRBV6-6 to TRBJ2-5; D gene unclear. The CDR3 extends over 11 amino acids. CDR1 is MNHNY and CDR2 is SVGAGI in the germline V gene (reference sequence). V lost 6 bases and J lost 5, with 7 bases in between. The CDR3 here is CASRQRETQYF. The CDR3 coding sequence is TGTGCCAGCAGACAAAGGGAGACCCAGTACTTC.

CDR3 sequence reads: CASSPDSRYTEAFF. CDR3 DNA: TGTGCCAGCTCACCCGACAGCCGCTACACTGAAGCTTTCTTT. V gene TRBV18 combines with J gene TRBJ1-1; tentatively, D is TRBD1 (5 bases). V lost 3 bases and J lost 3, with 11 bases in between. The CDR3 is 14 residues long. Germline V CDR1 and CDR2: KGHSH, LQKENI. Looking up the rest from reference TRBV18 and TRBJ1-1 gives the full variable domain: NAGVMQNPRHLVRRRGQEARLRCSPMKGHSHVYWYRQLPEEGLKFMVYLQKENIIDESGMPKERFSAEFPKEGPSILRIQQVVRGDSAAYFCASSPDSRYTEAFFGQGTRLTVV.

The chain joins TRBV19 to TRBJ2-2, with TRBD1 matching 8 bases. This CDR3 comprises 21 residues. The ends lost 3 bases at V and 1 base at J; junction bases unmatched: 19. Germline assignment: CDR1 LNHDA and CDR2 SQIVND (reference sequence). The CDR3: CASSIVYSGRGRAGNTGELFF. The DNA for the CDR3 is TGTGCCAGTAGTATCGTCTACTCGGGCAGGGGGCGCGCGGGGAACACCGGGGAGCTGTTTTTT.

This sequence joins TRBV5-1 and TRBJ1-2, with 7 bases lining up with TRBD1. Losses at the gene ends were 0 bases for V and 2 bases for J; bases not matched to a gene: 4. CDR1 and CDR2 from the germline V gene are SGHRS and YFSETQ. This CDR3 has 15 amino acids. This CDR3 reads CASSLATGRNYGYTF. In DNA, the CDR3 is TGCGCCAGCAGCTTGGCGACAGGGAGGAACTATGGCTACACCTTC.

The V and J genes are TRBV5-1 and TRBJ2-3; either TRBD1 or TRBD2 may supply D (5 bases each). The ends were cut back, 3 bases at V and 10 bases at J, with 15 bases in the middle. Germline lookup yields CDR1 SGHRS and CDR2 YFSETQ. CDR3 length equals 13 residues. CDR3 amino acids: CASSSRDGRSQYF. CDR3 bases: TGCGCCAGCAGCTCCCGGGACGGCCGATCGCAGTATTTT.

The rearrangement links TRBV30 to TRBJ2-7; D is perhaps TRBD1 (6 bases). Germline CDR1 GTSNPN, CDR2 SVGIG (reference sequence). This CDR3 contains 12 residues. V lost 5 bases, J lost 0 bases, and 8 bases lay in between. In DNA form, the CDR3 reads TGTGCCTGGGGGGGCCGCTCCTACGAGCAGTACTTC. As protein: CAWGGRSYEQYF. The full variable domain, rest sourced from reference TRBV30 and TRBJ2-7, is SQTIHQWPATLVQPVGSPLSLECTVEGTSNPNLYWYRQAAGRGLQLLFYSVGIGQISSEVPQNLSASRPQDRQFILSSKKLLLSDSGFYLCAWGGRSYEQYFGPGTRLTVT.